This record covers a single TCR beta chain. Its cognate antigen is unknown. Isolation recovered at least 6.5 million PBMCs from every sample. The data originate from a study of blood T cells in healthy people across ages. Study-level findings and limits: A roughly linear fall in TCR beta diversity per million T cells was seen with increasing age.

A second roughly 6 to 12 cycle PCR used barcoded and J-beta primers. TCRdb passed the 5' RACE reads through MiXCR, listing each CDR3 protein once. The sample records almost 550,000 distinct CDR3 sequences, around 24% being singletons. Per the germline V gene, CDR1 is LNHNV and CDR2 is YYDKDF (reference sequence). This CDR3 region has 17 residues. V was cut by 4 bases and J by 2 bases, with 19 bases left in between. This sample was also put to use in a study of T cells of mothers and their children. That report adds: Researchers report slightly higher, though non-significant, overlap in related mother-child pairs than in unrelated pairs. The analysis detected no persistent microchimeric T cell clones.

The gene calls are TRBV15 and TRBJ2-3, with a tentative D call TRBD1 (6 bases). Material for sequencing was blood. The sequence was collected from a boy aged 5-17 years in good health. The CDR3 here is CATSTKPGHQYTDTQYF. The CDR3 DNA sequence: TGTGCCACCAGCACCAAACCGGGACATCAATACACAGATACGCAGTATTTT.